Shown below are 20 T cell receptor beta chains from a single sample sequenced in a study of T cell responses to AZD1222 COVID-19 vaccine. TCRdb keeps only in-frame clones here, not all; method: immunoSEQ multiplex PCR. The sample includes about 110,000 clones, 90% seen only once; the top ten take 8%. This specimen was peripheral blood, taken 28 days after the second AZD1222 dose. The source of these receptors is an adult who received the AZD1222 COVID-19 vaccine.

The chain is built from TRBV4-1 and TRBJ1-1, with 8 nucleotides matching TRBD1. The CDR3 covers 12 residues. The junction had 5 bases not matched to a gene; V was cut back by 4 bases and J by 10 bases. The germline V gene encodes CDR1 MGHRA and CDR2 YSYEKL. The CDR3 region has the DNA TGCGCCAGCAGCCTAGGACAGGGCAGAGCTTTCTTT. Translation: CASSLGQGRAFF.

The chain combines TRBV7-8 with TRBJ2-3; TRBD2 matches 12 bases. CDR1 is SGHVS, CDR2 FQNEAQ, per germline. J lost 9 bases, V lost 0 bases, and 10 bases had no gene match. This CDR3 is 17 amino acids long. CDR3 in amino acids: CASSLAGSSGGGLTQYF. The DNA of the CDR3 is TGTGCCAGCAGCTTAGCTGGGTCTAGCGGGGGGGGCCTAACGCAGTATTTT.

This clone was seen more than once but under ten times. The rearrangement joins TRBV6-4 to TRBJ2-2, with 9 nucleotides matching TRBD2. Germline V CDR1 and CDR2: MRHNA, SNTAGT. This CDR3 has 14 amino acids. V lost 4 bases, J lost 3 bases, and 0 bases stayed unmatched. CDR3 nucleotides: TGTGCCAGCAGTGTAGCGGGGGACACCGGGGAGCTGTTTTTT. Protein: CASSVAGDTGELFF.

V usage is TRBV2 and J usage is TRBJ1-2; tentatively, D is TRBD1 (5 bases). CDR1 SNHLY and CDR2 FYNNEI come from the germline V gene. CDR3 size: 12 residues. V dropped 3 bases and J dropped 12 bases, with 14 bases sitting between them. The CDR3 region is CASSDRWGGHTF. DNA of the CDR3: TGTGCCAGCAGTGACCGTTGGGGGGGTCACACCTTC.

V gene TRBV6-2 or TRBV6-3 combines with J gene TRBJ2-2; D ambiguous. Germline assignment: CDR1 MNHEY and CDR2 SVGEGT. This CDR3 has 14 amino acids. Trimming removed 0 bases from V and 1 base from J, with 3 bases in between. The CDR3 DNA reads TGTGCCAGCAGTTACTCAGAGAACACCGGGGAGCTGTTTTTT. Translation gives CASSYSENTGELFF.

This chain connects TRBV6-4 to TRBJ1-4; D remains ambiguous. CDR1 MRHNA and CDR2 SNTAGT come from the germline V gene. Trimming removed 7 bases at V and 8 bases at J, with 26 bases between. The CDR3 runs to 17 residues. CDR3 sequence reads: CASTLRRPQGLDEKLFF. The CDR3 nucleotides read TGTGCCAGCACCCTACGCCGGCCCCAAGGGTTAGACGAAAAACTGTTTTTT.

The chain carries TRBV19 and TRBJ2-1; D is possibly TRBD1 or TRBD2 (5 bases each). V lost 3 bases to trimming and J lost 8 bases, with 11 bases between them. The germline CDR1 and CDR2 sequences are LNHDA and SQIVND (reference sequence). This CDR3 is built from 13 residues. The CDR3 sequence: CASSMGDWDEQFF. CDR3 nucleotides: TGTGCCAGTAGTATGGGGGATTGGGATGAGCAGTTCTTC.

The chain is built from TRBV4-3 and TRBJ2-5; 8 bases align to TRBD1. V dropped 0 bases and J dropped 4; count of bases not matched to a gene: 10. The CDR3 is made up of 17 amino acids. Germline-derived CDR1 and CDR2 are LGHNA and YSLEER. CDR3 sequence reads: CASSQDRYGTGGETQYF. In DNA, the CDR3 is TGCGCCAGCAGCCAAGATCGATACGGAACAGGGGGAGAGACCCAGTACTTC.

The chain is built from TRBV12-3 or TRBV12-4 and TRBJ2-7, with a weak D call TRBD1 (7 bases). Between the trimmed V and J ends, which lost 8 bases and 7 bases, there was a span of 18 bases. CDR3 length: 13 residues. CDR3 protein: CASGGGGAGEQYF. The CDR3 coding sequence is TGTGCCAGCGGCGGAGGGGGCGCGGGGGAGCAGTACTTC.

The chain has TRBV3-1 (or the pseudogene TRBV3-2) and TRBJ1-1, with D unclear. The CDR3 covers 11 residues. Trimming pared 0 bases from V and 8 bases from J, leaving 4 bases between. The germline V gene has CDR1 LGHDT and CDR2 YNNKEL (reference sequence). The CDR3 region has the DNA TGTGCCAGCAGCCAAGAGGCGGAAGCTTTCTTT. It yields the protein CASSQEAEAFF.

The DNA for the CDR3 is TGTGCCAGCAGCTTTGTTCCCATGGGACAGGGGTCTCCGGAAGCTTTCTTT. Protein sequence: CASSFVPMGQGSPEAFF. The V gene is TRBV7-2, the J gene TRBJ1-1; 10 bases are a match to TRBD1. Germline-derived CDR1 and CDR2 are SGHTA and FQGNSA. Trimming at V came to 3 bases and at J to 8 bases, leaving 15 bases not matched to a gene. There are 17 residues in the CDR3.

In this sample, this clone turned up once. The CDR3 sequence is CASSLDRVDTEAFF. CDR3 DNA: TGTGCCAGCAGTCTCGACAGGGTAGACACTGAAGCTTTCTTT. The J gene is TRBJ1-1, the V gene TRBV6-5, with 7 bases lining up with TRBD1. The CDR3 has 14 residues. Germline CDR1 reads MNHEY; CDR2 reads SVGAGI. With V trimmed by 5 bases and J by 3 bases, 6 bases remained unmatched.

J is TRBJ2-5 and V is TRBV4-2, with D perhaps matching TRBD2 (5 bases). The V end was cut by 4 bases, the J end by 11 bases, with 14 bases between. The CDR3 extends over 12 amino acids. Germline V gene sequence: CDR1 LGHNA, CDR2 YNFKEQ. The CDR3 spells CASSRSFGVQYF. CDR3 bases: TGTGCCAGCAGCCGATCCTTCGGGGTTCAGTACTTC.

The chain uses TRBV9 and TRBJ1-3; D gene unclear. Looked up from germline, CDR1 is SGDLS and CDR2 is YYNGEE. The V end was cut by 6 bases, the J end by 0 bases, with 22 bases between. This CDR3 comprises 18 residues. CDR3 loop: CASTPTGLESSSGNTIYF. The CDR3, as DNA: TGTGCCAGCACCCCGACGGGGTTGGAATCCTCCTCTGGAAACACCATATATTTT.

The CDR3 sequence: CASSLGGTESTDTQYF. In nucleotides, the CDR3 is TGCGCCAGCAGCTTGGGCGGGACCGAAAGCACAGATACGCAGTATTTT. The V call is TRBV5-1, the J call TRBJ2-3; D may be TRBD2 (6 bases). CDR3 size: 16 residues. Trimming pared 0 bases from V and 0 bases from J, leaving 11 bases between. Germline V gene data show CDR1 as SGHRS and CDR2 as YFSETQ.

The CDR3 spells CASSYVQYNEQFF. The CDR3 DNA reads TGTGCCAGCAGTTACGTACAGTACAATGAGCAGTTCTTC. The chain has TRBV6-2 or TRBV6-3 and TRBJ2-1; D uncertain. The ends were cut back, 2 bases at V and 4 bases at J, with 6 bases in the middle. Germline lookup yields CDR1 MNHEY and CDR2 SVGEGT. The CDR3 length is 13 residues.

The chain couples TRBV7-3 to TRBJ2-3; 12 nucleotides agree with TRBD2. Germline V gene sequence: CDR1 SGHTA, CDR2 FQGTGA. V gave up 4 bases and J gave up 5 bases; unmatched junction bases: 7. This CDR3 has 16 amino acids. CDR3 amino acids: CASSYLAGGLGDTQYF. CDR3 sequence (DNA): TGTGCCAGCAGCTACCTAGCGGGGGGGCTTGGAGATACGCAGTATTTT. The full variable domain, with the rest looked up from reference TRBV7-3 and TRBJ2-3, is GAGVSQTPSNKVTEKGKYVELRCDPISGHTALYWYRQSLGQGPEFLIYFQGTGAADDSGLPNDRFFAVRPEGSVSTLKIQRTERGDSAVYLCASSYLAGGLGDTQYFGPGTRLTVL.

The gene calls are TRBV18 and TRBJ1-6; D perhaps matches TRBD1 (5 bases). Germline CDR1 is KGHSH and CDR2 is LQKENI. Deletions cut 0 bases from V and 7 bases from J, with 10 bases between. The CDR3 loop spans 15 amino acids. The chain's CDR3 is CASSPPGRNNSPLHF. The CDR3 nucleotides read TGTGCCAGCTCACCACCGGGACGGAACAATTCACCCCTCCACTTT. The full variable domain, with the rest looked up from reference TRBV18 and TRBJ1-6, is NAGVMQNPRHLVRRRGQEARLRCSPMKGHSHVYWYRQLPEEGLKFMVYLQKENIIDESGMPKERFSAEFPKEGPSILRIQQVVRGDSAAYFCASSPPGRNNSPLHFGNGTRLTVT.

The chain combines TRBV9 with TRBJ2-2, with 10 nucleotides matching TRBD1. There are 16 residues in the CDR3. Germline CDR1 SGDLS, CDR2 YYNGEE. J was trimmed by 8 bases and V by 3 bases; bases with no gene match: 10. The CDR3 region is CASSERVGTGAGELFF. CDR3 DNA: TGTGCCAGCAGCGAGAGGGTCGGGACAGGGGCGGGGGAGCTGTTTTTT.

The DNA for the CDR3 is TGCGCCAGCAGCCAAGAAGTCATGTACGAGCAGTACTTC. This gives the protein CASSQEVMYEQYF. V usage is TRBV4-1 and J usage is TRBJ2-7; D call uncertain. CDR3 length: 13 residues. Trimming pared 0 bases from V and 4 bases from J, leaving 7 bases between. The germline gives CDR1 MGHRA, CDR2 YSYEKL.